The 10 T cell receptor beta chains in this list originate from one sample, sequenced in a study of blood T cell repertoires in COVID-19. Measured with immunoSEQ multiplex PCR; TCRdb has only the in-frame clones, and not every one. The sample contains 95,000 to 130,000 clones, roughly nine tenths of which appear only once. The sequencing input was peripheral blood. These receptors were obtained from a human donor with active COVID-19. The donor label of this sample is uncertain.

This clone was counted a few times. The chain employs TRBV7-9 and TRBJ2-5; 7 bases match TRBD2. The germline gives CDR1 SEHNR, CDR2 FQNEAQ (reference sequence). The CDR3 totals 16 residues. The V segment lost 1 base and the J segment 5 bases; nucleotides outside the gene matches: 10. Written as DNA, the CDR3 is TGTGCCAGCAGCTTAGAGCGTGCTAGCGGTGGGGAGACCCAGTACTTC. Translated, it gives CASSLERASGGETQYF.

This clone has only one observation. The V gene is TRBV10-3, the J gene TRBJ1-2, with TRBD1 matching over 7 bases. V was pared by 10 bases and J by 4 bases, with 9 bases of the junction left unmatched. CDR3 size: 13 residues. Germline V CDR1 and CDR2: ENHRY, SYGVKD. This chain's CDR3 is CATMTGLAYGYTF. In DNA form, the CDR3 reads TGTGCCACCATGACAGGGTTGGCCTATGGCTACACCTTC.

This chain connects TRBV9 to TRBJ1-2; unclear D gene. This CDR3 is built from 14 residues. CDR1 and CDR2 from the germline V gene are SGDLS and YYNGEE. Trimming removed 0 bases at V and 2 bases at J, with 8 bases between. The CDR3 nucleotides are TGTGCCAGCAGCGTAGCCCCGGGAAACTATGGCTACACCTTC. As protein: CASSVAPGNYGYTF.

The rearrangement links TRBV19 to TRBJ2-5; D possibly corresponds to TRBD2 (8 bases). V lost 10 bases and J 7 bases, leaving 19 bases between the germline ends. The CDR3 is 13 amino acids. The V gene's germline CDR1 is LNHDA and CDR2 SQIVND (reference sequence). CDR3 loop: CATGGTDERTQYF. The CDR3 bases are TGTGCCACGGGAGGGACAGACGAACGGACCCAGTACTTC.

The chain carries TRBV5-1 and TRBJ1-1; no firm D call. Per germline, CDR1 SGHRS and CDR2 YFSETQ. The V end lost 0 bases, the J end lost 5 bases, and 17 bases lay between the germline ends. CDR3 length: 16 residues. The CDR3 DNA follows: TGCGCCAGCAGCTTGGGGACTAGGGCGGGAGGTACTGAAGCTTTCTTT. Protein: CASSLGTRAGGTEAFF.

V usage is TRBV3-1 (or the pseudogene TRBV3-2) and J usage is TRBJ2-1; D perhaps matches TRBD2 (6 bases). Trimming removed 4 bases at V and 2 bases at J, with 12 bases between. The CDR3 is 15 amino acids. Germline V gene sequence: CDR1 LGHDT, CDR2 YNNKEL (reference sequence). Here the CDR3 reads CASSPRDSAYNEQFF. The CDR3 DNA sequence: TGTGCCAGCAGCCCCCGGGACTCAGCCTACAATGAGCAGTTCTTC.

This sequence joins TRBV9 and TRBJ2-2, with TRBD1 matching 9 bases. CDR3 size: 14 residues. Unmatched junction bases numbered 3, after V lost 5 bases and J lost 4 bases. The germline CDR1 and CDR2 sequences are SGDLS and YYNGEE. Here the CDR3 reads CASSGTGFTGELFF. The CDR3, as DNA: TGTGCCAGCAGTGGGACAGGGTTCACCGGGGAGCTGTTTTTT.

V gene TRBV24-1 combines with J gene TRBJ2-1, with D maybe TRBD1 (7 bases). V gave up 7 bases and J gave up 8 bases, with 14 bases separating them. Germline assignment: CDR1 KGHDR and CDR2 SFDVKD. The CDR3 spans 13 residues. The CDR3 spells CATSQGGGHEQFF. CDR3 nucleotides: TGTGCCACCAGCCAGGGGGGTGGGCATGAGCAGTTCTTC.

V is TRBV11-3 and J is TRBJ2-2; possible D gene TRBD1, 5 bases. This CDR3 is 12 amino acids long. CDR1 and CDR2 (germline): SGHNT, YENEEA. V was pared by 6 bases and J by 5 bases, with 7 bases between. CDR3 bases: TGTGCCAGCAGTGACAGAACCGGGGAGCTGTTTTTT. It translates to CASSDRTGELFF. The whole variable domain, filled in from reference TRBV11-3 and TRBJ2-2, reads EAGVVQSPRYKIIEKKQPVAFWCNPISGHNTLYWYLQNLGQGPELLIRYENEEAVDDSQLPKDRFSAERLKGVDSTLKIQPAELGDSAVYLCASSDRTGELFFGEGSRLTVL.

The genes are TRBV9 and TRBJ1-1; 7 nucleotides line up with TRBD1. The CDR3 has 15 residues. CDR1 and CDR2 (germline): SGDLS, YYNGEE. Trimming removed 2 bases from V and 4 bases from J; junction bases left unmatched: 8. As DNA, the CDR3 is TGTGCCAGCAGCGTGGTCACAGGGGTTAGCACTGAAGCTTTCTTT. Translation gives CASSVVTGVSTEAFF. Full variable domain (missing parts from reference TRBV9 and TRBJ1-1): DSGVTQTPKHLITATGQRVTLRCSPRSGDLSVYWYQQSLDQGLQFLIQYYNGEERAKGNILERFSAQQFPDLHSELNLSSLELGDSALYFCASSVVTGVSTEAFFGQGTRLTVV.